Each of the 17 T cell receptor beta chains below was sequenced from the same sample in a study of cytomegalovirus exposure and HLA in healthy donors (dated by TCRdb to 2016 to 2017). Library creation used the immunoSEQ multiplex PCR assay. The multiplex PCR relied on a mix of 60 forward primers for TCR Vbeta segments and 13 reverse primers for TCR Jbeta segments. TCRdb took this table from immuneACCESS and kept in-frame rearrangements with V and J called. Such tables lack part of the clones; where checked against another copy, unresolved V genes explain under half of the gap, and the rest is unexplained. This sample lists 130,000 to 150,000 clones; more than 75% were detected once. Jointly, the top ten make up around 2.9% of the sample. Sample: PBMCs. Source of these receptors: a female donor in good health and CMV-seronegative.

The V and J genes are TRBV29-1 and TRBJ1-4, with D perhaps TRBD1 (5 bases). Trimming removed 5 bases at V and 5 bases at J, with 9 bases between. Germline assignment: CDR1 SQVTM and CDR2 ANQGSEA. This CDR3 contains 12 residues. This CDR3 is CSVSRGNEKLFF. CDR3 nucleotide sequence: TGCAGCGTTTCAAGGGGCAATGAAAAACTGTTTTTT.

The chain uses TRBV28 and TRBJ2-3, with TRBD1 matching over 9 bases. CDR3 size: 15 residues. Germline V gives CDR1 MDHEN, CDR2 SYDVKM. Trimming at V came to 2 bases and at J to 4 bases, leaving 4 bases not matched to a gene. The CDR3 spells CASSLTGTGPDTQYF. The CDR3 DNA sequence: TGTGCCAGCAGTTTAACTGGGACAGGGCCAGATACGCAGTATTTT.

The CDR3 region has the DNA TGCAGCGTGGCCGCCCAAGGACTTTCCTCCCCCGATAGTTATGGCTACACCTTC. Its protein product is CSVAAQGLSSPDSYGYTF. The J gene is TRBJ1-2, the V gene TRBV29-1; D not resolved. Germline loops: CDR1 SQVTM, CDR2 ANQGSEA. There are 18 residues in the CDR3. V dropped 6 bases and J dropped 5 bases, with 31 bases sitting between them.

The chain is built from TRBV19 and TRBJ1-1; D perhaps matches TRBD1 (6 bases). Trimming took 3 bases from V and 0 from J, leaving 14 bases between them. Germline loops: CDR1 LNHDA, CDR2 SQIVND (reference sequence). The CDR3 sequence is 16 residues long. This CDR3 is CASSIRTAPMNTEAFF. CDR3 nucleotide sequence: TGTGCCAGTAGTATCAGGACAGCCCCCATGAACACTGAAGCTTTCTTT.

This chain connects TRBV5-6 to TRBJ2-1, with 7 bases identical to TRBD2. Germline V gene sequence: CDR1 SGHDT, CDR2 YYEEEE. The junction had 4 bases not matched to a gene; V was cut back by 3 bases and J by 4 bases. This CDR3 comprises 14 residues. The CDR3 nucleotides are TGTGCCAGCAGCTCCGGGGGGATTTACAATGAGCAGTTCTTC. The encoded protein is CASSSGGIYNEQFF.

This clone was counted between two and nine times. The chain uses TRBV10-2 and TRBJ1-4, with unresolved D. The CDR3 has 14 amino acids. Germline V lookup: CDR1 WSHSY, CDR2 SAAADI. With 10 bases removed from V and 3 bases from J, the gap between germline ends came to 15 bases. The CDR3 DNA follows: TGCGCCACCAGCTTGGAGATATCTAATGAAAAACTGTTTTTT. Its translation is CATSLEISNEKLFF.

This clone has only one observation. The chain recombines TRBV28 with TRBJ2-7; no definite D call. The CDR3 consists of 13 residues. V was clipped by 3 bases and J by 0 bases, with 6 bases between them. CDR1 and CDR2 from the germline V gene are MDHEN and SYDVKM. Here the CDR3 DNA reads TGTGCCAGCAGTTTGGGCAGCTCCTACGAGCAGTACTTC. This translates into CASSLGSSYEQYF. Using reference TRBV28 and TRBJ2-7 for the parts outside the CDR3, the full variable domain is DVKVTQSSRYLVKRTGEKVFLECVQDMDHENMFWYRQDPGLGLRLIYFSYDVKMKEKGDIPEGYSVSREKKERFSLILESASTNQTSMYLCASSLGSSYEQYFGPGTRLTVT.

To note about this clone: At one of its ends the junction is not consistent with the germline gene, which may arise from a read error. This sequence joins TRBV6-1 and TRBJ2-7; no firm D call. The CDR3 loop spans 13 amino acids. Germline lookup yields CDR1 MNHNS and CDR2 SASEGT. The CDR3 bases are TGTGCCAGCAATAGAGCAAGCTCCTGCGAGCAGTACTTC. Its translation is CASNRASSCEQYF.

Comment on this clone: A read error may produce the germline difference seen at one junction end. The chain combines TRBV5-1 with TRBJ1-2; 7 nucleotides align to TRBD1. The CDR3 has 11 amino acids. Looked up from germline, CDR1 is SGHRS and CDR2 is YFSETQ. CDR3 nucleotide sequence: TGCGCCAGCAAAGACCCCGGGACAGAGAAATTC. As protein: CASKDPGTEKF.

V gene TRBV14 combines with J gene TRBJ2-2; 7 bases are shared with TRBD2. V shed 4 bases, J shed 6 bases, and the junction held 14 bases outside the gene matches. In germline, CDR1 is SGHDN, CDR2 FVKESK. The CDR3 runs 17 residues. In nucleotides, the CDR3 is TGTGCCAGCAGCCCTTCCAGACTAGCCTCGGGAGCCGGGGAGCTGTTTTTT. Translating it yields CASSPSRLASGAGELFF.

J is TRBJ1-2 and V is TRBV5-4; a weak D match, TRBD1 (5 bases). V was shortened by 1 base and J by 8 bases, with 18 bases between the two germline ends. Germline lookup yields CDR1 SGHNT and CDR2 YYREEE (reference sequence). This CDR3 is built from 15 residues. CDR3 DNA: TGTGCCAGCAGCTTGCAGACAGCTACTATGAGCGGCTACACCTTC. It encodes CASSLQTATMSGYTF.

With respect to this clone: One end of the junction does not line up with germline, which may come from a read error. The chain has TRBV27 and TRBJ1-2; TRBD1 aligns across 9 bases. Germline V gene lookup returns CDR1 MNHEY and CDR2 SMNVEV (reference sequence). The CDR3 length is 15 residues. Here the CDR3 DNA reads TGTGCCAGCAGACCCAGGGACAGGGCGAACTATGGCTACCCCTTC. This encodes CASRPRDRANYGYPF.

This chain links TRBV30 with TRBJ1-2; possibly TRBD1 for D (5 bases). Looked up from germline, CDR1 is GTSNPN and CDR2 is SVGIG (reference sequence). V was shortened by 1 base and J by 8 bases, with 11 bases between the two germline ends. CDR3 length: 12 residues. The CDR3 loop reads CAWSAAPGGYTF. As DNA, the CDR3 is TGTGCCTGGAGTGCGGCCCCAGGGGGCTACACCTTC.

The CDR3 reads CASSSRLAGDSYEQYF. As DNA, the CDR3 is TGTGCCAGCAGCTCTCGACTAGCGGGGGACTCCTACGAGCAGTACTTC. V is TRBV11-2 and J is TRBJ2-7; 12 bases map to TRBD2. The junction had 4 bases not matched to a gene; V was cut back by 4 bases and J by 0 bases. Germline V gene lookup returns CDR1 SGHAT and CDR2 FQNNGV. The CDR3 is made up of 16 amino acids.

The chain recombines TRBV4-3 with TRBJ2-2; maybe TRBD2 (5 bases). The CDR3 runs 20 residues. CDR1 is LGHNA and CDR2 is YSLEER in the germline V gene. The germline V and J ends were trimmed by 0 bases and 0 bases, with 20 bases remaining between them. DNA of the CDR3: TGCGCCAGCAGCCAAGATTTCGGCCTAGCCAACGAAGCGAACACCGGGGAGCTGTTTTTT. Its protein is CASSQDFGLANEANTGELFF.

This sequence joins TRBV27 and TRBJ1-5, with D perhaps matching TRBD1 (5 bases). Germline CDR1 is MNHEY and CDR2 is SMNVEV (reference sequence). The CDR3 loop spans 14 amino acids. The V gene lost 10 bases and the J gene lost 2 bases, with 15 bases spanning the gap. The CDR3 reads CATGGGGGNQPQHF. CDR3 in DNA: TGTGCCACCGGGGGGGGAGGCGGCAATCAGCCCCAGCATTTT.

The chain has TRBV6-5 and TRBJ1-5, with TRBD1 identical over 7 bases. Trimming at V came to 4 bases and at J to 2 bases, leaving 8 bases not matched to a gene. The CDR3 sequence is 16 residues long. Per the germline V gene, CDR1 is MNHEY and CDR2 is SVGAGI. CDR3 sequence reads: CASSSRGGGRNQPQHF. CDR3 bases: TGTGCCAGCAGTTCTCGAGGGGGCGGCCGCAATCAGCCCCAGCATTTT.